These T cell receptor beta chains were read from a single sample in a study of blood T cell repertoires in COVID-19. Sequencing was performed with immunoSEQ multiplex PCR; in TCRdb, only in-frame clones are kept and a portion is missing. Among more than 30,000 clones, roughly 94% were seen once, and the ten largest hold around 4%. Specimen: peripheral blood. The receptors stem from a human donor with active COVID-19. The donor label of this sample is uncertain. Each CDR3 is given with its conserved first and last residue. The D gene is left open where the match is weak. Clone size appears in some rows only: once, few, many, or a class for an expanded clone.

CDR3aa	CDR3nt	abundance	d_gene	v_gene	j_gene
CASSPGGAASSYNEQFF	TGTGCCAGCAGCCCTGGCGGGGCGGCGAGCTCCTACAATGAGCAGTTCTTC	NA	NA	TRBV7-8	TRBJ2-1
CASSYKWGSSVYEQYF	TGTGCCAGCAGTTACAAATGGGGCAGTTCCGTCTACGAGCAGTACTTC	NA	NA	TRBV6-6	TRBJ2-7
CASSYKGQSTDTQYF	TGTGCCAGCAGTTACAAGGGACAGAGTACAGATACGCAGTATTTT	NA	TRBD1	TRBV6-5	TRBJ2-3
CATNRRVNSGANVLTF	TGTGCCACCAACCGGAGGGTTAACTCTGGGGCCAACGTCCTGACTTTC	NA	NA	TRBV28	TRBJ2-6
CAINTVAGDTGELFF	TGTGCCATCAATACTGTAGCGGGGGACACCGGGGAGCTGTTTTTT	NA	TRBD2	TRBV10-3	TRBJ2-2
CASSQVSLGQDFFETQYF	TGTGCCAGCAGCCAAGTTTCCTTGGGACAGGATTTTTTTGAGACCCAGTACTTC	NA	TRBD1	TRBV3-1/TRBV3-2	TRBJ2-5
CASSQAPGADTEAFF	TGTGCCAGCAGCCAAGCCCCAGGGGCGGACACTGAAGCTTTCTTT	NA	NA	TRBV3-1/TRBV3-2	TRBJ1-1
CASGLVASGANVLTF	TGTGCTAGTGGTTTGGTGGCCTCTGGGGCCAACGTCCTGACTTTC	NA	NA	TRBV12-5	TRBJ2-6
CASSYEGGGTGELFF	TGTGCCAGCAGTTACGAAGGGGGCGGAACCGGGGAGCTGTTTTTT	NA	TRBD1	TRBV6-5	TRBJ2-2
CASSLGTARGETQYF	TGTGCCAGCAGTTTAGGGACAGCCAGGGGAGAGACCCAGTACTTC	NA	TRBD1	TRBV28	TRBJ2-5
CASRDSKIYGYTF	TGTGCCAGCAGAGACAGCAAAATCTATGGCTACACCTTC	few	NA	TRBV2	TRBJ1-2
CASSLDATSAYEQYF	TGTGCCAGCAGCTTAGACGCGACTAGCGCCTACGAGCAGTACTTC	NA	TRBD2	TRBV7-9	TRBJ2-7
CASSLGEGYTF	TGTGCCAGCAGCTTAGGAGAGGGCTACACCTTC	NA	NA	TRBV11-2	TRBJ1-2
CASSRGTGVRNEKLFF	TGTGCCAGCAGTCGAGGGACAGGGGTCCGGAATGAAAAACTGTTTTTT	NA	TRBD1	TRBV6-6	TRBJ1-4
CASSLGPGPKESPLHF	TGTGCCAGCAGTTTGGGGCCAGGACCAAAGGAATCACCCCTCCACTTT	once	NA	TRBV28	TRBJ1-6
CASSQRDRGNYEQYF	TGTGCCAGCAGTCAACGGGACAGGGGCAACTACGAGCAGTACTTC	once	TRBD1	TRBV27	TRBJ2-7
CASSNYRGRFLVQPQHF	TGTGCCAGCAGCAATTACAGGGGGCGATTCCTCGTACAGCCCCAGCATTTT	NA	TRBD1	TRBV28	TRBJ1-5
CASSFRGMNTEAFF	TGTGCCAGCAGTTTCCGGGGAATGAACACTGAAGCTTTCTTT	NA	NA	TRBV27	TRBJ1-1
CASSPDRVPQYF	TGTGCCAGCTCACCCGACAGGGTACCGCAGTATTTT	NA	TRBD1	TRBV18	TRBJ2-3
CSAGAGPTGELFF	TGCAGCGCTGGAGCGGGTCCCACCGGGGAGCTGTTTTTT	NA	NA	TRBV29-1	TRBJ2-2
CASSPPGQHYGYTF	TGTGCCAGCTCACCGCCGGGACAGCACTATGGCTACACCTTC	NA	TRBD1	TRBV18	TRBJ1-2
CASSHSGGYSTDTQYF	TGTGCCAGCAGCCATAGCGGGGGCTATAGCACAGATACGCAGTATTTT	NA	TRBD2	TRBV7-2	TRBJ2-3
CASSAGGHTGELFF	TGTGCCAGCTCAGCGGGAGGTCACACCGGGGAGCTGTTTTTT	NA	TRBD2	TRBV2	TRBJ2-2
CASRATGRKYEQYF	TGTGCCAGTAGGGCGACAGGTAGGAAGTACGAGCAGTACTTC	NA	NA	TRBV19	TRBJ2-7
CASSPLAGGGINEQYF	TGTGCCAGCTCACCCTTAGCGGGAGGTGGGATTAACGAGCAGTACTTC	NA	TRBD2	TRBV18	TRBJ2-7
CASSLVISGHYEQYF	TGTGCCAGCAGCTTGGTTATTAGCGGGCACTACGAGCAGTACTTC	NA	TRBD2	TRBV5-4	TRBJ2-7
CASSYSTGDEQYF	TGTGCCAGCAGTTACTCGACGGGAGACGAGCAGTACTTC	NA	NA	TRBV6-6	TRBJ2-7
CSVEGGLAGVSEQFF	TGCAGCGTTGAAGGGGGACTAGCGGGAGTGAGTGAGCAGTTCTTC	NA	TRBD2	TRBV29-1	TRBJ2-1
CASSLRSGGATDTQYF	TGTGCCAGCAGCTTACGTAGCGGGGGGGCAACAGATACGCAGTATTTT	once	TRBD2	TRBV7-2	TRBJ2-3
CASSEPQAGRYEQYF	TGTGCCAGCAGCGAGCCTCAGGCGGGAAGATACGAGCAGTACTTC	NA	NA	TRBV27	TRBJ2-7
CASSYRHGNEQFF	TGTGCCAGCAGTTATAGGCACGGGAATGAGCAGTTCTTC	NA	NA	TRBV6-2/TRBV6-3	TRBJ2-1
CASIPLTPSTDTQYF	TGTGCCAGCATCCCGTTGACTCCTAGCACAGATACGCAGTATTTT	NA	NA	TRBV6-5	TRBJ2-3
CASSPSGGPYGYTF	TGTGCCAGCAGTCCCTCAGGGGGACCCTATGGCTACACCTTC	NA	TRBD1	TRBV28	TRBJ1-2
CASSWQIQETQYF	TGTGCCAGCAGCTGGCAAATCCAAGAGACCCAGTACTTC	NA	NA	TRBV5-4	TRBJ2-5
CASRPGQGNSPLHF	TGTGCCAGTCGCCCGGGACAGGGAAATTCACCCCTCCACTTT	NA	TRBD1	TRBV19	TRBJ1-6
CASSAGWDYEQYF	TGTGCCAGTAGTGCAGGGTGGGACTACGAGCAGTACTTC	NA	NA	TRBV19	TRBJ2-7